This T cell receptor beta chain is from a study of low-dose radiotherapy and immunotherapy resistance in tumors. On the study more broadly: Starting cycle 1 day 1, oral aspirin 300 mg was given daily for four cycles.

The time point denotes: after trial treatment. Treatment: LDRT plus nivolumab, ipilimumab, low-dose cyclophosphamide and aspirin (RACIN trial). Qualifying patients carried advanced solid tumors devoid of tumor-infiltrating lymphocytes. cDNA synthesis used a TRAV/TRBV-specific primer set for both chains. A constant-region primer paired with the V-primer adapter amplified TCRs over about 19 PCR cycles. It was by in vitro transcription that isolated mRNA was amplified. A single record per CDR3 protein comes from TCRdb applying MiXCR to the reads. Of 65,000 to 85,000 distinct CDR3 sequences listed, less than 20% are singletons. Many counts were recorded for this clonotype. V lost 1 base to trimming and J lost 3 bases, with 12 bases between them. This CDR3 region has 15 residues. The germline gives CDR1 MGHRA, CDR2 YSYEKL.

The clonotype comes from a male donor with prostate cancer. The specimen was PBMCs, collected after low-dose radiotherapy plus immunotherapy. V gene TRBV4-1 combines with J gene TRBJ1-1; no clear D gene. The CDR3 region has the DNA TGCGCCAGCAGCCAAGTGGTAAGGTCGGACACTGAAGCTTTCTTT. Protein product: CASSQVVRSDTEAFF.